A selection of T cell receptor beta chains follows, all from one sample in a study of T cell responses to AZD1222 COVID-19 vaccine. Measured with immunoSEQ multiplex PCR; TCRdb has only the in-frame clones, and not every one. The sample consists of more than 90,000 clones, about four fifths of them appearing once. Here the sequenced sample was peripheral blood, taken on day 0 of AZD1222 vaccination. These receptor sequences come from an adult in good health. CDR3s include the opening cysteine and the closing phenylalanine or tryptophan. The D gene is left open where the match is weak. Only some rows state a clone size, as once, few, many or a class for expanded clones.

j_call,v_call,clone_size,d_call,cdr3_nt,cdr3_aa
TRBJ1-4,TRBV6-5,NA,TRBD1,TGTGCCAGCAGGACGGCAGGGGGTGAAAAACTGTTTTTT,CASRTAGGEKLFF
TRBJ1-2,TRBV5-6,NA,TRBD1,TGTGCCAGCAGCCCGACAGGGGCCACCTATGGCTACACCTTC,CASSPTGATYGYTF
TRBJ2-1,TRBV28,once,TRBD2,TGTGCCAGTTGGGCTAGCGGGAACTACAATGAGCAGTTCTTC,CASWASGNYNEQFF
TRBJ1-2,TRBV2,few,NA,TGTGCCAGCGTTGGATATAACTATGGCTACACCTTC,CASVGYNYGYTF
TRBJ1-2,TRBV7-2,NA,NA,TGTGCCAGCAGCCCGCAGGGCGACTATGGCTACACCTTC,CASSPQGDYGYTF
TRBJ1-1,TRBV19,NA,NA,TGTGCCAGTAATCCAGGGATGAACACTGAAGCTTTCTTT,CASNPGMNTEAFF
TRBJ1-5,TRBV28,NA,NA,TGTGCCAGCAGTAGAGGAGACCAGCCCCAGCATTTT,CASSRGDQPQHF
TRBJ2-7,TRBV2,many,NA,TGTGCCAGCAGTGATAATATCACACCCTACGAGCAGTACTTC,CASSDNITPYEQYF
TRBJ2-2,TRBV9,NA,TRBD2,TGTGCCAGCAGCGTATCAATAGCGGGGGGGAACACCGGGGAGCTGTTTTTT,CASSVSIAGGNTGELFF
TRBJ2-3,TRBV25-1,NA,NA,TGTGCCAGCAGTGAAACGGGGACTGGGGCAGATACGCAGTATTTT,CASSETGTGADTQYF
TRBJ1-4,TRBV7-2,NA,TRBD1,TGTGCCAGCAGTTTGAACCGGGACAGTAATGAAAAACTGTTTTTT,CASSLNRDSNEKLFF
TRBJ2-1,TRBV5-6,NA,NA,TGTGCCAGCAGCTTGGCCCCCCACAATGAGCAGTTCTTC,CASSLAPHNEQFF
TRBJ2-3,TRBV5-1,NA,NA,TGCGCCTCGGGCGGGGAAAGCACAGATACGCAGTATTTT,CASGGESTDTQYF
TRBJ2-1,TRBV4-2,NA,NA,TGTGCCAGCAGCCAAGTAGCAGTAGGTGAGCAGTTCTTC,CASSQVAVGEQFF
TRBJ2-1,TRBV19,NA,TRBD2,TGTGCCAGTAGTATAGGGGCGCTAGCGGGAGTTGAGCAGTTCTTC,CASSIGALAGVEQFF
TRBJ1-6,TRBV15,NA,NA,TGTGCCACCAGCAGAACCCGGGACATCGCCTCCTATAATTCACCCCTCCACTTT,CATSRTRDIASYNSPLHF
TRBJ1-1,TRBV19,once,NA,TGTGCCAGTAGTTTCCAGGGAGGCGCGACTTTCTTT,CASSFQGGATFF
TRBJ1-6,TRBV7-9,NA,NA,TGTGCCAGCAGCCCGGGAAATCTGAATTCACCCCTCCACTTT,CASSPGNLNSPLHF
TRBJ1-4,TRBV5-1,once,TRBD1,TGCGCCAGCAGCTTGGATGGGACAGGAGGTGAAAAACTGTTTTTT,CASSLDGTGGEKLFF
TRBJ1-1,TRBV19,NA,TRBD1,TGTGCCAGTAGTCCGATTTCAGGACAGGAGAACACTGAAGCTTTCTTT,CASSPISGQENTEAFF
TRBJ2-2,TRBV24-1,NA,NA,TGTGCCACCAGTGATTTGGGGGCGGGTATCTACACCGGGGAGCTGTTTTTT,CATSDLGAGIYTGELFF
TRBJ1-6,TRBV7-9,once,NA,TGTGCCAGCAGACGCGACCAGGGATCTTCACCCCTCCACTTT,CASRRDQGSSPLHF
TRBJ1-2,TRBV4-1,NA,NA,TGCGCCAGCAGCCAAGGATTGATAGGCGGCTACACCTTC,CASSQGLIGGYTF
TRBJ2-1,TRBV11-3,NA,NA,TGTGCCAGCAGCTTAGGACAGGGAGGTTTCATCAATGAGCAGTTCTTC,CASSLGQGGFINEQFF
TRBJ2-1,TRBV18,NA,TRBD1,TGTGCCAGCTCAGTCATTACAGGGGGCGTGAATGAGCAGTTCTTC,CASSVITGGVNEQFF
TRBJ1-1,TRBV7-2,NA,NA,TGTGCCAGCAGCCTCCGACAGATTATGAACACTGAAGCTTTCTTT,CASSLRQIMNTEAFF